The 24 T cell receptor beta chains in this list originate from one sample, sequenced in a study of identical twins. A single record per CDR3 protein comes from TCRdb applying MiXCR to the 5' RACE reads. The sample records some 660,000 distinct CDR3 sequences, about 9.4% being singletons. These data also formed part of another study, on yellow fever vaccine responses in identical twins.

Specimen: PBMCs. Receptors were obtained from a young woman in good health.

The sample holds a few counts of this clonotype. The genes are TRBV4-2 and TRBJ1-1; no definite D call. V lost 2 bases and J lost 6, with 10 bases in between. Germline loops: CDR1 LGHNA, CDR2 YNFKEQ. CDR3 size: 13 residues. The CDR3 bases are TGTGCCAGCAGCCAAACAACGGCCCCTGAAGCTTTCTTT. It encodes CASSQTTAPEAFF.

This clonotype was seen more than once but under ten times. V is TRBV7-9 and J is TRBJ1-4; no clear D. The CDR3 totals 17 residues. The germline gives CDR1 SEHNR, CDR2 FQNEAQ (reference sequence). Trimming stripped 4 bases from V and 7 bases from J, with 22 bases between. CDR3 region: CASSSSGPVPEAEKLFF. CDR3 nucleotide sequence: TGTGCCAGCAGCTCCTCCGGGCCGGTCCCCGAGGCTGAAAAACTGTTTTTT.

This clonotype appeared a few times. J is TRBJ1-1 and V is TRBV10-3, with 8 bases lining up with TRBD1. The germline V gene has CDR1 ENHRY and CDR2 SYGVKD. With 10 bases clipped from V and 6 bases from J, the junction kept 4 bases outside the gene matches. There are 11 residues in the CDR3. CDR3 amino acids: CATQGASEAFF. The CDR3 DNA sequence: TGTGCCACTCAGGGGGCTTCTGAAGCTTTCTTT.

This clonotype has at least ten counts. The CDR3 DNA reads TGTGCCAGCAGCTCCCTCTGGGGCGGCAATGAGCAGTTCTTC. Translation gives CASSSLWGGNEQFF. The chain uses TRBV7-9 and TRBJ2-1; tentatively, D is TRBD1 (5 bases). V dropped 4 bases and J dropped 6 bases, with 13 bases sitting between them. The CDR3 extends over 14 amino acids. Germline V gene data show CDR1 as SEHNR and CDR2 as FQNEAQ (reference sequence). Complete variable domain (other parts from reference TRBV7-9 and TRBJ2-1): DTGVSQNPRHKITKRGQNVTFRCDPISEHNRLYWYRQTLGQGPEFLTYFQNEAQLEKSRLLSDRFSAERPKGSFSTLEIQRTEQGDSAMYLCASSSLWGGNEQFFGPGTRLTVL.

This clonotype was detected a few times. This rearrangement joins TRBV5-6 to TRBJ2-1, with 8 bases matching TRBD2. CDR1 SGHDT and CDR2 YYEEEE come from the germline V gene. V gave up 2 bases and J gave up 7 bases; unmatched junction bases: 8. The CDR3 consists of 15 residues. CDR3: CASSFSGGGRNEQFF. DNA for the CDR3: TGTGCCAGCAGCTTTTCGGGAGGGGGTCGAAATGAGCAGTTCTTC. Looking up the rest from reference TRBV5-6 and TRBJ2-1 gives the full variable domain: DAGVTQSPTHLIKTRGQQVTLRCSPKSGHDTVSWYQQALGQGPQFIFQYYEEEERQRGNFPDRFSGHQFPNYSSELNVNALLLGDSALYLCASSFSGGGRNEQFFGPGTRLTVL.

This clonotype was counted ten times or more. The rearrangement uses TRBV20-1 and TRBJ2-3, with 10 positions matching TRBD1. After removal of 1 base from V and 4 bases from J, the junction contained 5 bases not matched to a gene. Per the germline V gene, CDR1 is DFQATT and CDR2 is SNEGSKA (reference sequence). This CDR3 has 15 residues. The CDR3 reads CSARGTGGSSDTQYF. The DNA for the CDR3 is TGCAGTGCTAGAGGGACAGGGGGATCCTCAGATACGCAGTATTTT.

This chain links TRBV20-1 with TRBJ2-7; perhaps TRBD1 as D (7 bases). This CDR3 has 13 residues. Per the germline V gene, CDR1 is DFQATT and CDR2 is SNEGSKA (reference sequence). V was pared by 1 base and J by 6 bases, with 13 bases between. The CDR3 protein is CSARGGTDGEQYF. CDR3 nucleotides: TGCAGTGCTAGAGGCGGGACAGATGGCGAGCAGTACTTC.

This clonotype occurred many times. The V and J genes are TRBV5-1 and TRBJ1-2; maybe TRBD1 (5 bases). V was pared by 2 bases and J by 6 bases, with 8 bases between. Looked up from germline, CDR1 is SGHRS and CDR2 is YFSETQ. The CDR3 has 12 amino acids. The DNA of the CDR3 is TGCGCCAGCAGCTTTTCAGGGAATGGCTACACCTTC. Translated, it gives CASSFSGNGYTF.

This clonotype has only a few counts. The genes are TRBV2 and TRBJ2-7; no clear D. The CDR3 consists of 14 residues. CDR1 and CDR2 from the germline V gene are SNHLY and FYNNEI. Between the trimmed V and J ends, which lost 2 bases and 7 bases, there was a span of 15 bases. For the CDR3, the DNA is TGTGCCAGCAGTGAAAGTCCCGTCGGTGGGGAGCAGTACTTC. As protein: CASSESPVGGEQYF. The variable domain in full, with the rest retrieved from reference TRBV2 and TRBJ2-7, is EPEVTQTPSHQVTQMGQEVILRCVPISNHLYFYWYRQILGQKVEFLVSFYNNEISEKSEIFDDQFSVERPDGSNFTLKIRSTKLEDSAMYFCASSESPVGGEQYFGPGTRLTVT.

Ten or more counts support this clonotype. The CDR3: CASSPMETQYF. The CDR3 nucleotides read TGTGCCAGCAGCCCAATGGAGACCCAGTACTTC. This chain uses TRBV7-2 with TRBJ2-5; D unresolved. This CDR3 is 11 amino acids long. Between the trimmed V and J ends, which lost 5 bases and 5 bases, there was a span of 6 bases. The germline V gene encodes CDR1 SGHTA and CDR2 FQGNSA.

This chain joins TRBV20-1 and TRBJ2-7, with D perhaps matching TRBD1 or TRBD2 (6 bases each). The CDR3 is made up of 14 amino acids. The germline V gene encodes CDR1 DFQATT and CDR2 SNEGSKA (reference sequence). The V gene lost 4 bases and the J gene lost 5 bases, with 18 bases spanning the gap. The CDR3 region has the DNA TGCAGTGCTACCTTGGGGGCGGGATTCAACGAGCAGTACTTC. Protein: CSATLGAGFNEQYF.

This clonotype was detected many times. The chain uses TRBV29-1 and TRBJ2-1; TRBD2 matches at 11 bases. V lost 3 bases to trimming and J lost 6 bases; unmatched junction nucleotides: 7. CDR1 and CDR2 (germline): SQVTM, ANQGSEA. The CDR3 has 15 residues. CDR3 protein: CSVEAIAGGPNEQFF. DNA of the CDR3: TGCAGCGTTGAGGCAATAGCGGGAGGGCCCAATGAGCAGTTCTTC.

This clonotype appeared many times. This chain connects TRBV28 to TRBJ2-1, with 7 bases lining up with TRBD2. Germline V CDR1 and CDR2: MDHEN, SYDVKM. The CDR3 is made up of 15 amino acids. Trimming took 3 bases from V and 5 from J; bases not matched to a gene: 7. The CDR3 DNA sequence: TGTGCCAGCAGTTTCACTGGACTAGGGCACAATGAGCAGTTCTTC. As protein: CASSFTGLGHNEQFF.

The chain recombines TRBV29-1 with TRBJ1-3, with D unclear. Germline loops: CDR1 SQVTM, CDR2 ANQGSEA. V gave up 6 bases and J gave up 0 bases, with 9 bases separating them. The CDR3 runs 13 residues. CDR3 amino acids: CSVRLISGNTIYF. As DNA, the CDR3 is TGCAGCGTCCGACTGATCTCTGGAAACACCATATATTTT.

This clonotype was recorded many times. CDR3 in DNA: TGTGCCAGCAGTGACGGGGACTACAGCACAGATACGCAGTATTTT. This codes for CASSDGDYSTDTQYF. The rearrangement links TRBV6-4 to TRBJ2-3; 7 bases map to TRBD2. Germline-derived CDR1 and CDR2 are MRHNA and SNTAGT. This CDR3 is built from 15 residues. Trimming took 2 bases from V and 0 from J; bases not matched to a gene: 2.

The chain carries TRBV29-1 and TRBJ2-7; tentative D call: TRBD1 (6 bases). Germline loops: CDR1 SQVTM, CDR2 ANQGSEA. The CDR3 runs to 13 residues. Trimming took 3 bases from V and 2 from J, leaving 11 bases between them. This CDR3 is CSVEGRDTYEQYF. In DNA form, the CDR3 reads TGCAGCGTTGAGGGCAGGGACACCTACGAGCAGTACTTC.

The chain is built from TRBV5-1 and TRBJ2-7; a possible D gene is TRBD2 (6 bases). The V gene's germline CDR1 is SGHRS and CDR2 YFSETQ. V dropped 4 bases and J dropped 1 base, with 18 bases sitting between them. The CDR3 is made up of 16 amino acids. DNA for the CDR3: TGCGCCAGCAGCCAAGGGGCGGGCGGGGCGTCCTACGAGCAGTACTTC. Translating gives CASSQGAGGASYEQYF.

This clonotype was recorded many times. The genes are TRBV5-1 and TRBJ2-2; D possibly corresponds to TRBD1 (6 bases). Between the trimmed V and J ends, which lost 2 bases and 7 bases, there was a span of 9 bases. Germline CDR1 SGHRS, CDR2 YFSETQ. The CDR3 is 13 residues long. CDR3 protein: CASSFAGVGELFF. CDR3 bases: TGCGCCAGCAGCTTCGCAGGGGTCGGGGAGCTGTTTTTT.

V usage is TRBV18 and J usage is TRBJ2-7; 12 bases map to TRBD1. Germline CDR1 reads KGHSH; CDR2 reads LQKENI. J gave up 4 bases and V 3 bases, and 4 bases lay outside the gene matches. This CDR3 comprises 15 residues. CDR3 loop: CASSPGTGGEYEQYF. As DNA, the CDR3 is TGTGCCAGCTCACCCGGGACAGGGGGCGAATACGAGCAGTACTTC.

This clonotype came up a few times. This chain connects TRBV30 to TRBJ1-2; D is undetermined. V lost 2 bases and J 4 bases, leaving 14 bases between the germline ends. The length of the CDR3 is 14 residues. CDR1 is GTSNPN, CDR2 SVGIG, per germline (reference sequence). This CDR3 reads CAWSPPPKTYGYTF. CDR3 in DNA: TGTGCCTGGAGTCCCCCACCGAAAACCTATGGCTACACCTTC.

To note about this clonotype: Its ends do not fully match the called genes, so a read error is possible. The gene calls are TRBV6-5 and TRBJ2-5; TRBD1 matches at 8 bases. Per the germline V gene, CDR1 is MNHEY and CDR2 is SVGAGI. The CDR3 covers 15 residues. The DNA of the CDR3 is TGTGCCAGCAGTTCTTGGGACAGGCCGCAGGAGACCCATTACTTC. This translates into CASSSWDRPQETHYF.

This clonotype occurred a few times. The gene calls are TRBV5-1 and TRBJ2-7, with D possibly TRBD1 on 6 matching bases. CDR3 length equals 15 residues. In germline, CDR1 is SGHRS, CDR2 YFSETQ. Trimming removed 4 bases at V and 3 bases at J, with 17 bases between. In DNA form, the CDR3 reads TGCGCCAGCAGCACGGAGGACAGCGCGGACTACGAGCAGTACTTC. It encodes CASSTEDSADYEQYF.

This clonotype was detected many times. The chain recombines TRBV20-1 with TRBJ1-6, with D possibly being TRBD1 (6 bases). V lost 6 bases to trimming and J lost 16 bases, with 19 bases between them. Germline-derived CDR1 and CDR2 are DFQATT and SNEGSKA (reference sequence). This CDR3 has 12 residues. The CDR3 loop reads CSAPPPGHLLHF. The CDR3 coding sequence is TGCAGTGCGCCCCCCCCGGGACATCTTCTCCACTTT.

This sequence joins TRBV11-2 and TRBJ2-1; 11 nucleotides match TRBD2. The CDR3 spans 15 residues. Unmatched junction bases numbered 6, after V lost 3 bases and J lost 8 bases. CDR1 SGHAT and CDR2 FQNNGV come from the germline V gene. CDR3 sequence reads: CASSFFIAGGDEQFF. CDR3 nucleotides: TGTGCCAGCAGCTTTTTTATAGCGGGAGGGGATGAGCAGTTCTTC.